The rows below give T cell receptor beta chains drawn from one sample of a study of metastatic and nonmetastatic thyroid tumors. MiXCR was used by TCRdb to re-call the PCR reads. The sample lists about 69,000 clones, 13% to 15% occurring once. The sample taken for sequencing was blood. These receptors came from a male donor with papillary thyroid cancer or a benign thyroid nodule (not recorded which). Some clones in this sample may be carry-over from other donors' samples. CDR3s include the opening cysteine and the closing phenylalanine or tryptophan. D genes are given only for firm matches. Rows give clone size only sometimes, using once, few, many, or a class for an expanded clone.

cdr3_nt: TGTGCCAGTAGTATGTCCGCGACTAGCGTGGCCTACAATGAGCAGTTCTTC
cdr3_aa: CASSMSATSVAYNEQFF
j_call: TRBJ2-1
clone_size: .
d_call: TRBD2
v_call: TRBV19

cdr3_nt: TGTGCCAGCAGTTACAGGGGCTACGAGCAGTACTTC
cdr3_aa: CASSYRGYEQYF
j_call: TRBJ2-7
clone_size: many
d_call: .
v_call: TRBV6-5

cdr3_nt: TGTGCCAGCAGTGTGTTCGGGGAGGTCGGGGAGCTGTTTTTT
cdr3_aa: CASSVFGEVGELFF
j_call: TRBJ2-2
clone_size: many
d_call: .
v_call: TRBV6-1

cdr3_nt: TGCGCCAGCAGCAGGGGGACTAGCGGGGGCCCACTAGATACGCAGTATTTT
cdr3_aa: CASSRGTSGGPLDTQYF
j_call: TRBJ2-3
clone_size: many
d_call: TRBD2
v_call: TRBV5-1

cdr3_nt: TGCAGCGTTGAAGTGACAGGGGATGGCTACACCTTC
cdr3_aa: CSVEVTGDGYTF
j_call: TRBJ1-2
clone_size: many
d_call: TRBD1
v_call: TRBV29-1

cdr3_nt: TGTGCCTGGAGTAAAGGGACGGTTCGAGAGACCCAGTACTTC
cdr3_aa: CAWSKGTVRETQYF
j_call: TRBJ2-5
clone_size: many
d_call: .
v_call: TRBV30

cdr3_nt: TGTGCCAGCAGTGAATCGATGGCCCAAGAGACCCAGTACTTC
cdr3_aa: CASSESMAQETQYF
j_call: TRBJ2-5
clone_size: many
d_call: .
v_call: TRBV6-1

cdr3_nt: TGTGCCAGTAGTGCACAGGGATACGAGCAGTACTTC
cdr3_aa: CASSAQGYEQYF
j_call: TRBJ2-7
clone_size: many
d_call: .
v_call: TRBV19

cdr3_nt: TGTGCCAGCAGCCCCTCAGCGGGAGGGCCTGTCGAGCAGTACTTC
cdr3_aa: CASSPSAGGPVEQYF
j_call: TRBJ2-7
clone_size: .
d_call: TRBD2
v_call: TRBV11-2

cdr3_nt: TGTGCCAGCAGGCCTACTTTTCGGGGGGGCGAGCAGTACTTC
cdr3_aa: CASRPTFRGGEQYF
j_call: TRBJ2-7
clone_size: many
d_call: TRBD2
v_call: TRBV12-3/TRBV12-4

cdr3_nt: TGTGCCAGCAGTTTACAGGGAGTTGGCTTCTATGGCTACACCTTC
cdr3_aa: CASSLQGVGFYGYTF
j_call: TRBJ1-2
clone_size: few
d_call: .
v_call: TRBV27

cdr3_nt: TGTGCCTCCGGAGTCAGTTATGGCTACACCTTC
cdr3_aa: CASGVSYGYTF
j_call: TRBJ1-2
clone_size: many
d_call: .
v_call: TRBV3-1

cdr3_nt: TGTGCCAGCAGTACACAGGGAAGCGAAAATTCACCCCTCCACTTT
cdr3_aa: CASSTQGSENSPLHF
j_call: TRBJ1-6
clone_size: .
d_call: .
v_call: TRBV6-1

cdr3_nt: TGCGCCAGCAGCCAAGACCCCCGACAGGGACAGTATTTT
cdr3_aa: CASSQDPRQGQYF
j_call: TRBJ2-3
clone_size: many
d_call: TRBD1
v_call: TRBV4-1

cdr3_nt: TGTGCCAGCAGTTACCAGTGCGGGGATAGCAATCAGCCCCATCATTTT
cdr3_aa: CASSYQCGDSNQPHHF
j_call: TRBJ1-5
clone_size: .
d_call: .
v_call: TRBV12-3/TRBV12-4

cdr3_nt: TGTGCCAGCTCACCCCAACCCGGGGGCGGGGGCAATGAGCAGTTCTTC
cdr3_aa: CASSPQPGGGGNEQFF
j_call: TRBJ2-1
clone_size: many
d_call: .
v_call: TRBV18

cdr3_nt: TGCAGTGCAGCCCATCCAGGGAGGGAATACAATGAGCAGTTCTTC
cdr3_aa: CSAAHPGREYNEQFF
j_call: TRBJ2-1
clone_size: many
d_call: TRBD2
v_call: TRBV20-1

cdr3_nt: TGCGCCAGCAGCCTTGGGGTGCGGGGGACTGATGAAAAACTGTTTTTT
cdr3_aa: CASSLGVRGTDEKLFF
j_call: TRBJ1-4
clone_size: .
d_call: .
v_call: TRBV4-1

cdr3_nt: TGTGCCAGCTCAGCCGGGACAGGGTACAATCAGCCCCAGCATTTT
cdr3_aa: CASSAGTGYNQPQHF
j_call: TRBJ1-5
clone_size: .
d_call: TRBD1
v_call: TRBV18

cdr3_nt: TGTGCCAGCAGTAAGACGCAAGAGACCCAGTATTTT
cdr3_aa: CASSKTQETQYF
j_call: TRBJ2-3
clone_size: .
d_call: .
v_call: TRBV27

cdr3_nt: TGTGCCAGCGGCCTGGGGGGATGTTCACCCCTCCACTTT
cdr3_aa: CASGLGGCSPLHF
j_call: TRBJ1-6
clone_size: .
d_call: .
v_call: TRBV6-1

cdr3_nt: TGTGCCAGCAGCGTAGGCCTCGGGCCTAACAATGAGCAGTTCTTC
cdr3_aa: CASSVGLGPNNEQFF
j_call: TRBJ2-1
clone_size: many
d_call: .
v_call: TRBV9

cdr3_nt: TGCAGTGCCACCAGGGCAGGGGGCGGAAACATTCAGTACTTC
cdr3_aa: CSATRAGGGNIQYF
j_call: TRBJ2-4
clone_size: many
d_call: TRBD1
v_call: TRBV20-1

cdr3_nt: TGTGCCAGCAGTTACTCCCTCGTACCGGGACTAGCGGGACGGGGGCCCTACAATGAGCAGTTCTTC
cdr3_aa: CASSYSLVPGLAGRGPYNEQFF
j_call: TRBJ2-1
clone_size: few
d_call: TRBD2
v_call: TRBV6-2/TRBV6-3

cdr3_nt: TGTGCCAGCAGCGACGACCGCTACGAGCAGTACTTC
cdr3_aa: CASSDDRYEQYF
j_call: TRBJ2-7
clone_size: many
d_call: .
v_call: TRBV6-1

cdr3_nt: TGTGCCAGCAGGGGATCCGGGACTAGCGGTCCAAGAAGGGGCAATGAGCAGTTCTTC
cdr3_aa: CASRGSGTSGPRRGNEQFF
j_call: TRBJ2-1
clone_size: many
d_call: TRBD2
v_call: TRBV6-6

cdr3_nt: TGCGCCAGCAGCTCCGGGACAGGGGAGCAGCCCCAGCATTTT
cdr3_aa: CASSSGTGEQPQHF
j_call: TRBJ1-5
clone_size: .
d_call: TRBD1
v_call: TRBV5-1

cdr3_nt: TGCGCCAGCAGCTTAAGATCTGGTCCTGCCTACGAGCAGTACTTC
cdr3_aa: CASSLRSGPAYEQYF
j_call: TRBJ2-7
clone_size: .
d_call: .
v_call: TRBV5-1

cdr3_nt: TGTGCCAGCTCTCAGGGGACGGGGCCCTACGAGCAGTACTTC
cdr3_aa: CASSQGTGPYEQYF
j_call: TRBJ2-7
clone_size: many
d_call: .
v_call: TRBV6-1

cdr3_nt: TGCAGCGTTGTTTGGGGGAGGGATGAAGCTTTCTTT
cdr3_aa: CSVVWGRDEAFF
j_call: TRBJ1-1
clone_size: many
d_call: .
v_call: TRBV29-1

cdr3_nt: TGCAGTGCTAGGGACAGGACTTCCCTTATCTATGGCTACACCTTC
cdr3_aa: CSARDRTSLIYGYTF
j_call: TRBJ1-2
clone_size: many
d_call: TRBD1
v_call: TRBV20-1

cdr3_nt: TGCGCCAGCAGCCCGACAGTTGCTGGTGCCAACGTCCTGACTTTC
cdr3_aa: CASSPTVAGANVLTF
j_call: TRBJ2-6
clone_size: once
d_call: .
v_call: TRBV5-1

cdr3_nt: TGTGCCAGCTCTCAAACCACAGATACGCAGTATTTT
cdr3_aa: CASSQTTDTQYF
j_call: TRBJ2-3
clone_size: many
d_call: .
v_call: TRBV18

cdr3_nt: TGTGCCAGCAAGGTTCAGGGCAGGGCTGGAAACACCATATATTTT
cdr3_aa: CASKVQGRAGNTIYF
j_call: TRBJ1-3
clone_size: many
d_call: .
v_call: TRBV28

cdr3_nt: TGCAGTGCCAATCGGGAGGCAACAGATACGCAGTATTTT
cdr3_aa: CSANREATDTQYF
j_call: TRBJ2-3
clone_size: many
d_call: TRBD2
v_call: TRBV20-1

cdr3_nt: TGCGCCAGCAGCCAAGATGAGGGGGACTATGGCTACACCTTC
cdr3_aa: CASSQDEGDYGYTF
j_call: TRBJ1-2
clone_size: many
d_call: .
v_call: TRBV4-1

cdr3_nt: TGTGCCAGCAGTTCCCGACTAGCGGGACGGGAGACCCAGTACTTC
cdr3_aa: CASSSRLAGRETQYF
j_call: TRBJ2-5
clone_size: many
d_call: TRBD2
v_call: TRBV13

cdr3_nt: TGTGCCTGGATCGCCATTAGATGGGCTTTCTTT
cdr3_aa: CAWIAIRWAFF
j_call: TRBJ1-1
clone_size: many
d_call: .
v_call: TRBV30

cdr3_nt: TGTGCCAGCAGAAACAGGGGAGGGACTGAAGCTTTCTTT
cdr3_aa: CASRNRGGTEAFF
j_call: TRBJ1-1
clone_size: many
d_call: TRBD1
v_call: TRBV12-3/TRBV12-4

cdr3_nt: TGTGCCAGTAGCGGGAGGGCCCGCACCGGGGAGCTGTTTTTT
cdr3_aa: CASSGRARTGELFF
j_call: TRBJ2-2
clone_size: many
d_call: TRBD2
v_call: TRBV19

cdr3_nt: TGTGCCAGCAGCTTAGCCGCCGGGGCTGTGCGCGAGCAGTACTTC
cdr3_aa: CASSLAAGAVREQYF
j_call: TRBJ2-7
clone_size: .
d_call: .
v_call: TRBV7-2

cdr3_nt: TGTGCCAGCAGCGCGACTAGCCAGAGTTGGTACGAGCAGTACTTC
cdr3_aa: CASSATSQSWYEQYF
j_call: TRBJ2-7
clone_size: .
d_call: TRBD2
v_call: TRBV9

cdr3_nt: TGTGCCAGCAGTGGGGGCGGGTACGAGCAGTACTTC
cdr3_aa: CASSGGGYEQYF
j_call: TRBJ2-7
clone_size: many
d_call: .
v_call: TRBV12-3/TRBV12-4

cdr3_nt: TGTGCCAGTGGTATTGGAGTAGGGACCTACAATGAGCAGTTCTTC
cdr3_aa: CASGIGVGTYNEQFF
j_call: TRBJ2-1
clone_size: many
d_call: .
v_call: TRBV19

cdr3_nt: TGTGCCAGTAGCAATGTTCCGACAGTTGTTTTAAGTTGGATTTTT
cdr3_aa: CASSNVPTVVLSWIF
j_call: TRBJ1-1
clone_size: many
d_call: .
v_call: TRBV19

cdr3_nt: TGTGCCAGCAGTAGACAGACGAACACTGAAGCTTTCTTT
cdr3_aa: CASSRQTNTEAFF
j_call: TRBJ1-1
clone_size: many
d_call: .
v_call: TRBV11-3

cdr3_nt: TGTGCCAGCAACCGAGCAGAAACTGAGCAGTTCTTC
cdr3_aa: CASNRAETEQFF
j_call: TRBJ2-1
clone_size: many
d_call: .
v_call: TRBV12-3/TRBV12-4

cdr3_nt: TGCAGTGCTAGAGATACGAGTAGGGGGCGGTGGACTGAAGCCTTCTTT
cdr3_aa: CSARDTSRGRWTEAFF
j_call: TRBJ1-1
clone_size: .
d_call: TRBD1
v_call: TRBV20-1

cdr3_nt: TGCAGTGCTAGCGCCAGGGGGAGATATGGCTACACCTTC
cdr3_aa: CSASARGRYGYTF
j_call: TRBJ1-2
clone_size: many
d_call: TRBD1
v_call: TRBV20-1

cdr3_nt: TGTGCCAGCAGTTACCCGGGACTCTCCTACGAGCAGTACTTC
cdr3_aa: CASSYPGLSYEQYF
j_call: TRBJ2-7
clone_size: many
d_call: .
v_call: TRBV6-2/TRBV6-3

cdr3_nt: TGTGCCAGCTCTAGGGGGGAAAAACTGTTTTTT
cdr3_aa: CASSRGEKLFF
j_call: TRBJ1-4
clone_size: many
d_call: .
v_call: TRBV2

cdr3_nt: TGTGCCAGCAGTTTGCCTACGGGGAACTCTTACGAGCAGTACTTC
cdr3_aa: CASSLPTGNSYEQYF
j_call: TRBJ2-7
clone_size: many
d_call: .
v_call: TRBV7-9

cdr3_nt: TGTGCCAGCAGTTACCCAGGGGGGCCTAACTATGGCTACACCTTC
cdr3_aa: CASSYPGGPNYGYTF
j_call: TRBJ1-2
clone_size: many
d_call: TRBD1
v_call: TRBV12-3/TRBV12-4